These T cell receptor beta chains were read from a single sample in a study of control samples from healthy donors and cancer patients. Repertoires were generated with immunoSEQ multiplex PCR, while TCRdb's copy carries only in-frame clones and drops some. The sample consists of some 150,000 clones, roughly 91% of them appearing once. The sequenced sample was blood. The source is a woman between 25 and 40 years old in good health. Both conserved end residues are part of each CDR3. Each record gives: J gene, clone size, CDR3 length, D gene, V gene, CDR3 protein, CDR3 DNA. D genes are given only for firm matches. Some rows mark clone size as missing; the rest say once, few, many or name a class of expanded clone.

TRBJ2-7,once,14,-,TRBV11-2,CASSLPGRSYEQYF,TGTGCCAGCAGCTTACCAGGGAGAAGCTACGAGCAGTACTTC
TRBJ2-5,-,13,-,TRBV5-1,CASIGGPQETQYF,TGCGCCAGCATCGGGGGCCCCCAAGAGACCCAGTACTTC
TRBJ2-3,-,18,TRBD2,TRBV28,CASSPVTSGGTSTDTQYF,TGTGCCAGCAGTCCCGTGACTAGCGGGGGGACTAGCACAGATACGCAGTATTTT
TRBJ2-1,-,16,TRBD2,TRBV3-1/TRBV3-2,CASSLRASGGYNEQFF,TGTGCCAGCAGCCTAAGGGCTAGCGGGGGATACAATGAGCAGTTCTTC
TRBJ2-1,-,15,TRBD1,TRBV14,CASTPRDRVPNEQFF,TGTGCCAGCACCCCCCGGGACAGGGTCCCTAATGAGCAGTTCTTC
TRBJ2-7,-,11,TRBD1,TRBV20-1,CSAGTGGEQYF,TGCAGTGCCGGGACAGGGGGTGAGCAGTACTTC
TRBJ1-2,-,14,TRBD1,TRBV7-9,CASSFTGTGGGYTF,TGTGCCAGCAGCTTCACCGGGACAGGGGGCGGCTACACCTTC
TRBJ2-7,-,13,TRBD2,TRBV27,CASSLTSVHEQYF,TGTGCCAGCAGTTTGACTAGCGTTCACGAGCAGTACTTC
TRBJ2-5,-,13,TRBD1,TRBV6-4,CASTGGGWETQYF,TGTGCCAGCACAGGGGGCGGGTGGGAGACCCAGTACTTC
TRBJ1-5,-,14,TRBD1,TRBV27,CASSSDRGNQPQHF,TGTGCCAGCAGTTCCGACAGGGGCAATCAGCCCCAGCATTTT
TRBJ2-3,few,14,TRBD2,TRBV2,CASSSSGGTDTQYF,TGTGCCAGCAGTAGTAGCGGGGGCACAGATACGCAGTATTTT
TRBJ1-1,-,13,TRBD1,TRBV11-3,CASSSRGRAEAFF,TGTGCCAGCAGCTCCAGGGGGCGGGCTGAAGCTTTCTTT
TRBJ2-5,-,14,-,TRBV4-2,CASSQKDSQETQYF,TGTGCCAGCAGCCAAAAGGACAGCCAAGAGACCCAGTACTTC
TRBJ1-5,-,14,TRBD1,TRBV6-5,CASSPRGGNQPQHF,TGTGCCAGCAGCCCCAGGGGGGGCAATCAGCCCCAGCATTTT
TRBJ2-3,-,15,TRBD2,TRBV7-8,CASRAGTSSTDTQYF,TGTGCCAGCAGGGCCGGGACTAGCAGCACAGATACGCAGTATTTT
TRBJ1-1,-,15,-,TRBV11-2,CASSLDRRQNTEAFF,TGTGCCAGCAGCTTAGATCGCCGTCAGAACACTGAAGCTTTCTTT
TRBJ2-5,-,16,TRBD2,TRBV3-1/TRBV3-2,CASSQGTSGGQETQYF,TGTGCCAGCAGCCAAGGGACTAGCGGGGGGCAAGAGACCCAGTACTTC
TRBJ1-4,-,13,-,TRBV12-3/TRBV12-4,CASRQGQNEKLFF,TGTGCCAGCAGACAGGGCCAGAATGAAAAACTGTTTTTT
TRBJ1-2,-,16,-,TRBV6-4,CASSDPDRMWAYGYTF,TGTGCCAGCAGTGACCCTGACAGGATGTGGGCCTATGGCTACACCTTC
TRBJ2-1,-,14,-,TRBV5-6,CASSLAPAYNEQFF,TGTGCCAGCAGCTTGGCCCCAGCCTACAATGAGCAGTTCTTC
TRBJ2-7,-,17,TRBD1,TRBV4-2,CASSQAQTGGLSYEQYF,TGTGCCAGCAGCCAGGCACAGACAGGGGGCCTATCCTACGAGCAGTACTTC
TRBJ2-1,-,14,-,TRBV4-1,CASSQAKPYNEQFF,TGCGCCAGCAGCCAAGCGAAGCCCTACAATGAGCAGTTCTTC
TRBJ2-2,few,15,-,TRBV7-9,CASSLSTGNTGELFF,TGTGCCAGCAGCTTAAGCACGGGGAACACCGGGGAGCTGTTTTTT
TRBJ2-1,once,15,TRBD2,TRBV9,CASSFSGSSYNEQFF,TGTGCCAGCAGCTTCAGCGGGAGCTCCTACAATGAGCAGTTCTTC
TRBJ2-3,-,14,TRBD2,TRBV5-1,CASSLAGGTDTQYF,TGCGCCAGCAGCTTAGCGGGAGGAACAGATACGCAGTATTTT
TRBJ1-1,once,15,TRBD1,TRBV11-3,CASSPQGAPNTEAFF,TGTGCCAGCAGCCCACAGGGGGCGCCGAACACTGAAGCTTTCTTT
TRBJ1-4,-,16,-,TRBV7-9,CASSLPPGHHNEKLFF,TGTGCCAGCAGCTTACCTCCGGGCCACCATAATGAAAAACTGTTTTTT
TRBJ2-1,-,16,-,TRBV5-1,CASSLRDYSSYNEQFF,TGCGCCAGCAGCTTGCGCGACTACAGCTCCTACAATGAGCAGTTCTTC
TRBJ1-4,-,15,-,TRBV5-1,CASSGDSSSNEKLFF,TGCGCCAGCAGCGGGGACTCATCCTCTAATGAAAAACTGTTTTTT
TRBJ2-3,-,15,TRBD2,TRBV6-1,CASSEGTSITDTQYF,TGTGCCAGCAGTGAAGGGACTAGCATCACAGATACGCAGTATTTT
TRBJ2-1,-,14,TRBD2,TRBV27,CASSSGLALNEQFF,TGTGCCAGCAGTTCCGGACTAGCCCTCAATGAGCAGTTCTTC
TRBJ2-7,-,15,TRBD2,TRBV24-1,CATSRGEEPLREQYF,TGTGCCACCAGTCGGGGGGAGGAGCCCCTACGGGAGCAGTACTTC
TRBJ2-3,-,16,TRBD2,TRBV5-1,CASSSTVTSGADTQYF,TGCGCCAGCAGCTCCACCGTGACTAGCGGCGCAGATACGCAGTATTTT
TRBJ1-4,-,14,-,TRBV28,CASSSLQGREKLFF,TGTGCCAGCAGTTCCCTGCAGGGTAGGGAAAAACTGTTTTTT
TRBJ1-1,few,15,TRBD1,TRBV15,CATSRDRQGSTEAFF,TGTGCCACCAGCAGAGACCGACAGGGAAGCACTGAAGCTTTCTTT
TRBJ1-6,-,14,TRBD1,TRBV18,CASSLRQGNSPLHF,TGTGCCAGCTCACTTCGACAGGGGAATTCACCCCTCCACTTT
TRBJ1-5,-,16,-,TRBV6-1,CASSEASRGRNQPQHF,TGTGCCAGCAGTGAAGCAAGCAGGGGCCGCAATCAGCCCCAGCATTTT
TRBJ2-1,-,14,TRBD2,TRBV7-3,CASSYLAGGDEQFF,TGTGCCAGCAGCTACTTAGCGGGAGGGGATGAGCAGTTCTTC
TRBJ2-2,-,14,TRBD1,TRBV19,CASSYGQGTGELFF,TGTGCCAGTAGCTACGGACAGGGCACCGGGGAGCTGTTTTTT
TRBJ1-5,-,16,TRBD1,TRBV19,CASSDPRTGGNQPQHF,TGTGCCAGTAGTGACCCCCGGACAGGGGGCAATCAGCCCCAGCATTTT
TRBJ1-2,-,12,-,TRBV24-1,CATSGDPEGYTF,TGTGCCACCAGTGGTGATCCTGAAGGCTACACCTTC
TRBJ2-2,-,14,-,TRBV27,CASSFRQNTGELFF,TGTGCCAGCAGTTTTAGACAGAACACCGGGGAGCTGTTTTTT
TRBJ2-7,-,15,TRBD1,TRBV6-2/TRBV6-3,CASSYSGTEPYEQYF,TGTGCCAGCAGTTACTCGGGGACAGAACCCTACGAGCAGTACTTC
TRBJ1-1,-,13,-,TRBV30,CAWSVYMASEAFF,TGTGCCTGGAGTGTATATATGGCCAGTGAAGCTTTCTTT
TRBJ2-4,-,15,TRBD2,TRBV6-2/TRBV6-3,CASSYATSGSDIQYF,TGTGCCAGCAGTTACGCGACTAGCGGGAGCGACATTCAGTACTTC
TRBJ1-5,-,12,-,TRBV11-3,CASSSPGQPQHF,TGTGCCAGCAGCTCCCCGGGCCAGCCCCAGCATTTT
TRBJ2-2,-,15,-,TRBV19,CASREETRGTGELFF,TGTGCCAGTAGAGAGGAGACTAGGGGCACCGGGGAGCTGTTTTTT
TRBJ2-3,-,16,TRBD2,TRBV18,CASSGQGGRLTDTQYF,TGTGCCAGCTCCGGTCAGGGCGGGAGACTCACAGATACGCAGTATTTT
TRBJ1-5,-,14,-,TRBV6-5,CASSYWGDSQPQHF,TGTGCCAGCAGTTACTGGGGGGATTCTCAGCCCCAGCATTTT
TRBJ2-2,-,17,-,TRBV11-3,CASSLDRLAANTGELFF,TGTGCCAGCAGCTTAGATCGATTAGCGGCGAACACCGGGGAGCTGTTTTTT
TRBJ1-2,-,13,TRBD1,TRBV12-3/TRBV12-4,CASSWDRGRGYTF,TGTGCCAGCAGTTGGGACAGGGGGCGAGGCTACACCTTC
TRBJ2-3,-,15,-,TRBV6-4,CASSDSKGSTDTQYF,TGTGCCAGCAGTGACTCGAAAGGTAGCACAGATACGCAGTATTTT
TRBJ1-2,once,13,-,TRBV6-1,CASSDFVNYGYTF,TGTGCCAGCAGTGATTTCGTTAACTATGGCTACACCTTC
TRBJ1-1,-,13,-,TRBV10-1,CASSEGFWTEAFF,TGCGCCAGCAGTGAGGGGTTTTGGACTGAAGCTTTCTTT
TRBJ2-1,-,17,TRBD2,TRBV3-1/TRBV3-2,CASSPGLAGGPYNEQFF,TGTGCCAGCAGCCCGGGACTAGCGGGGGGGCCCTACAATGAGCAGTTCTTC
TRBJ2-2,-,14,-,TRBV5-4,CASSLGGADGELFF,TGTGCCAGCAGCTTGGGAGGGGCGGACGGGGAGCTGTTTTTT
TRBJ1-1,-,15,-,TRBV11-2,CASSLSRTGNTEAFF,TGTGCCAGCAGCTTATCCCGAACAGGGAACACTGAAGCTTTCTTT